The 18 T cell receptor beta chains below were found in one sample sequenced in a study of blood T cell repertoires in COVID-19. Profiled with immunoSEQ multiplex PCR; TCRdb holds only in-frame clones, not every one. The table lists tens of thousands of clones, 75% to 85% of them singletons. Sequences were obtained from peripheral blood. Every receptor here comes from a man aged 35-49 years with acute or convalescent COVID-19.

The chain uses TRBV6-5 and TRBJ2-2; 9 bases align to TRBD1. The V gene's germline CDR1 is MNHEY and CDR2 SVGAGI. V lost 6 bases to trimming and J lost 6 bases; unmatched junction nucleotides: 8. This CDR3 comprises 15 residues. The CDR3, as DNA: TGTGCCAGCAGCGGAGGGCGGACAGGGGCCGGGGAGCTGTTTTTT. It specifies CASSGGRTGAGELFF.

The CDR3 DNA is TGTGCCAGCAGTGAAGAACAGGGTGGAAACACCATATATTTT. Amino acids: CASSEEQGGNTIYF. The chain has TRBV2 and TRBJ1-3, with D tentatively TRBD1 (6 bases). V was shortened by 1 base and J by 3 bases, with 7 bases between the two germline ends. This CDR3 spans 14 amino acids. Germline V gene data show CDR1 as SNHLY and CDR2 as FYNNEI.

V and J are TRBV5-1 and TRBJ2-7; D possibly corresponds to TRBD1 (7 bases). The CDR3 sequence is 15 residues long. Germline lookup yields CDR1 SGHRS and CDR2 YFSETQ. V was trimmed by 0 bases and J by 3 bases, leaving 13 bases between them. The chain's CDR3 is CASSLVEGAYYEQYF. CDR3 DNA: TGCGCCAGCAGCTTGGTGGAGGGGGCCTACTACGAGCAGTACTTC.

This chain uses TRBV3-1 (or the pseudogene TRBV3-2) with TRBJ1-1, with TRBD1 matching over 8 bases. Looked up from germline, CDR1 is LGHDT and CDR2 is YNNKEL (reference sequence). V dropped 6 bases and J dropped 5; count of bases not matched to a gene: 8. This CDR3 is 14 amino acids long. The CDR3 DNA is TGTGCCAGCAGGTTACAGGGGGGGCTAACTGAAGCTTTCTTT. Protein product: CASRLQGGLTEAFF.

The CDR3, as DNA: TGTGCCAGCACCGCAGCGGGGGTTGATACGCAGTATTTT. Translation: CASTAAGVDTQYF. This chain uses TRBV7-9 with TRBJ2-3; the match to TRBD2 covers 8 bases. The CDR3 runs to 13 residues. The junction had 6 bases not matched to a gene; V was cut back by 7 bases and J by 6 bases. CDR1 is SEHNR, CDR2 FQNEAQ, per germline (reference sequence). Together with reference TRBV7-9 and TRBJ2-3, the CDR3 gives the full variable domain: DTGVSQNPRHKITKRGQNVTFRCDPISEHNRLYWYRQTLGQGPEFLTYFQNEAQLEKSRLLSDRFSAERPKGSFSTLEIQRTEQGDSAMYLCASTAAGVDTQYFGPGTRLTVL.

V usage is TRBV9 and J usage is TRBJ2-5; 9 nucleotides match TRBD2. Looked up from germline, CDR1 is SGDLS and CDR2 is YYNGEE. The CDR3 sequence is 15 residues long. Germline trimming cut 4 bases from V and 5 bases from J; bases unmatched to any gene: 9. CDR3 DNA: TGTGCCAGCAGCCCTGGTGCGGGAGGGTTGGAGACCCAGTACTTC. Its translation: CASSPGAGGLETQYF.

This clone occurred once. The J gene is TRBJ2-2, the V gene TRBV6-5; 7 bases are a match to TRBD1. Germline CDR1 and CDR2: MNHEY and SVGAGI. This CDR3 is built from 15 residues. The V segment lost 6 bases and the J segment 7 bases; nucleotides outside the gene matches: 11. The CDR3 reads CASRKTTGNNGELFF. The DNA of the CDR3 is TGTGCCAGCAGGAAAACGACAGGGAATAACGGGGAGCTGTTTTTT.

The CDR3 protein is CASSGDGDTGELFF. The CDR3 DNA reads TGTGCCAGCAGCGGAGACGGAGACACCGGGGAGCTGTTTTTT. The chain links TRBV6-5 to TRBJ2-2; D is unclear. V was cut by 6 bases and J by 3 bases, with 11 bases left in between. Germline V gives CDR1 MNHEY, CDR2 SVGAGI. The CDR3 covers 14 residues.

This rearrangement joins TRBV18 to TRBJ2-1, with D possibly being TRBD1 (6 bases). CDR1 is KGHSH, CDR2 LQKENI, per germline. CDR3 length equals 14 residues. V was trimmed by 3 bases and J by 7 bases, leaving 13 bases between them. The CDR3 DNA sequence: TGTGCCAGCTCACCCCTGACAGGTTCTAATGAGCAGTTCTTC. Protein product: CASSPLTGSNEQFF.

This clone appeared once. The V call is TRBV30, the J call TRBJ1-5; D is possibly TRBD1 (6 bases). The germline V and J ends were trimmed by 0 bases and 5 bases, with 8 bases remaining between them. This CDR3 has 13 residues. Germline CDR1 reads GTSNPN; CDR2 reads SVGIG (reference sequence). CDR3 in amino acids: CAWSVEGDQPQHF. DNA of the CDR3: TGTGCCTGGAGTGTCGAGGGGGATCAGCCCCAGCATTTT. The entire variable domain, with the rest obtained from reference TRBV30 and TRBJ1-5, is as follows: SQTIHQWPATLVQPVGSPLSLECTVEGTSNPNLYWYRQAAGRGLQLLFYSVGIGQISSEVPQNLSASRPQDRQFILSSKKLLLSDSGFYLCAWSVEGDQPQHFGDGTRLSIL.

The chain has TRBV5-6 and TRBJ2-1, with 9 bases aligning to TRBD2. This CDR3 is built from 19 residues. Per the germline V gene, CDR1 is SGHDT and CDR2 is YYEEEE. J gave up 0 bases and V 1 base, and 11 bases lay outside the gene matches. The CDR3 region has the DNA TGTGCCAGCAGCTTGAGCCCAGCTAGCGGGGCCTTCTCCTACAATGAGCAGTTCTTC. Amino acids: CASSLSPASGAFSYNEQFF.

The chain combines TRBV19 with TRBJ2-5, with D perhaps TRBD1 (8 bases). The germline V gene encodes CDR1 LNHDA and CDR2 SQIVND (reference sequence). V was clipped by 6 bases and J by 5 bases, with 19 bases between them. The CDR3 contains 15 residues. CDR3 bases: TGTGCCAGTAGCATGGACAGGGAGGGTTGGGAGACCCAGTACTTC. Amino acid sequence: CASSMDREGWETQYF.

CDR3 in amino acids: CASSQSDRVGETQYF. The CDR3 region has the DNA TGTGCCAGTAGTCAGAGCGACAGGGTGGGGGAGACCCAGTACTTC. The V gene is TRBV19, the J gene TRBJ2-5, with 7 bases aligning to TRBD1. The CDR3 contains 15 residues. From germline, CDR1 is LNHDA and CDR2 SQIVND (reference sequence). J gave up 5 bases and V 5 bases, and 11 bases lay outside the gene matches. Full variable domain (rest looked up from reference TRBV19 and TRBJ2-5): DGGITQSPKYLFRKEGQNVTLSCEQNLNHDAMYWYRQDPGQGLRLIYYSQIVNDFQKGDIAEGYSVSREKKESFPLTVTSAQKNPTAFYLCASSQSDRVGETQYFGPGTRLLVL.

This chain links TRBV15 with TRBJ1-2; D possibly corresponds to TRBD1 (6 bases). The V gene's germline CDR1 is LNHNV and CDR2 YYDKDF (reference sequence). V was cut by 4 bases and J by 3 bases, with 9 bases left in between. The CDR3 has 13 residues. CDR3 DNA: TGTGCCACCAGCATACAGGGCGACTATGGCTACACCTTC. It encodes CATSIQGDYGYTF.

The chain carries TRBV30 and TRBJ2-1, with 9 bases fitting TRBD1. This CDR3 has 15 amino acids. Germline V lookup: CDR1 GTSNPN, CDR2 SVGIG (reference sequence). V shed 2 bases and J 9 bases; nucleotides not matched to a gene: 11. The CDR3 DNA reads TGTGCCTGGAGTCCCCCGGGACAGGGAAGGAGTGAGCAGTTCTTC. It is translated as CAWSPPGQGRSEQFF. The full variable domain, completed using reference TRBV30 and TRBJ2-1, is SQTIHQWPATLVQPVGSPLSLECTVEGTSNPNLYWYRQAAGRGLQLLFYSVGIGQISSEVPQNLSASRPQDRQFILSSKKLLLSDSGFYLCAWSPPGQGRSEQFFGPGTRLTVL.

The chain is built from TRBV11-3 and TRBJ2-3; TRBD2 might be the D (6 bases). The ends were cut back, 6 bases at V and 5 bases at J, with 18 bases in the middle. The CDR3 spans 15 residues. The V gene's germline CDR1 is SGHNT and CDR2 YENEEA. The CDR3 region is CASRDSGGAVDTQYF. The CDR3 bases are TGTGCCAGCAGGGATAGCGGTGGGGCTGTAGATACGCAGTATTTT.

The chain couples TRBV5-5 to TRBJ2-5; D is uncertain. Germline V gene lookup returns CDR1 SGHKS and CDR2 YYEKEE (reference sequence). The germline V and J ends were trimmed by 0 bases and 4 bases, with 10 bases remaining between them. The CDR3 extends over 14 amino acids. DNA of the CDR3: TGTGCCAGCAGCTTGGATGTGGCTCGAGAGACCCAGTACTTC. Its translation is CASSLDVARETQYF.

The chain has TRBV18 and TRBJ1-2; 8 nucleotides align to TRBD1. This CDR3 has 12 amino acids. Germline V gene sequence: CDR1 KGHSH, CDR2 LQKENI. V lost 4 bases and J lost 12; bases outside the gene matches: 7. CDR3 residues: CASSRQGARDTF. CDR3 nucleotides: TGTGCCAGCTCACGTCAGGGGGCGCGGGACACCTTC.